Shown below are 21 T cell receptor beta chains from a single sample sequenced in a study of response to subunit inactivated influenza vaccine. MiXCR, applied by TCRdb to the RT-PCR reads, yields one record per CDR3 protein. In the table there are 650,000 to 700,000 distinct CDR3 sequences, around 16% of which are singletons. Sequenced here: PBMCs from blood, sampled 12 days after vaccination. All receptors derive from a middle-aged man who received an inactivated influenza vaccine.

This clonotype was seen a handful of times. The chain recombines TRBV6-2 or TRBV6-3 with TRBJ2-1, with D unclear. Germline lookup yields CDR1 MNHEY and CDR2 SVGEGT. This CDR3 comprises 12 residues. V lost 5 bases and J 10 bases, leaving 12 bases between the germline ends. Here the CDR3 reads CASSRVGSEQFF. The CDR3 DNA reads as TGTGCCAGCAGTCGCGTCGGCAGCGAGCAGTTCTTC.

This clonotype turned up a few times. The rearrangement links TRBV18 to TRBJ2-4, with 12 bases aligning to TRBD2. CDR1 KGHSH and CDR2 LQKENI come from the germline V gene. Trimming removed 5 bases from V and 15 bases from J; junction bases left unmatched: 8. CDR3 length equals 13 residues. CDR3 sequence reads: CASSNQGLAGLYF. CDR3 sequence (DNA): TGTGCCAGCTCAAACCAGGGACTAGCGGGTCTGTACTTC. Supplemented by reference TRBV18 and TRBJ2-4, the full variable domain reads NAGVMQNPRHLVRRRGQEARLRCSPMKGHSHVYWYRQLPEEGLKFMVYLQKENIIDESGMPKERFSAEFPKEGPSILRIQQVVRGDSAAYFCASSNQGLAGLYFGAGTRLSVL.

The rearrangement uses TRBV3-1 and TRBJ2-1; D might be TRBD1 (5 bases). Trimming left V 5 bases short and J 4 bases short, with 12 bases between. CDR1 is LGHDT and CDR2 is YNNKEL in the germline V gene (reference sequence). The CDR3 has 14 residues. DNA for the CDR3: TGTGCCAGCAGCTCTCCAGGGATTTACAATGAGCAGTTCTTC. Translation gives CASSSPGIYNEQFF.

The V and J genes are TRBV5-1 and TRBJ2-4, with unresolved D. V was cut by 0 bases and J by 7 bases, with 8 bases left in between. The CDR3 is made up of 13 amino acids. CDR1 is SGHRS, CDR2 YFSETQ, per germline. For the CDR3, the DNA is TGCGCCAGCAGCTTGGGAGTTGATAACATTCAGTACTTC. It specifies CASSLGVDNIQYF.

There are a few counts of this clonotype. The chain employs TRBV3-1 and TRBJ2-7; 10 nucleotides align to TRBD1. Germline trimming cut 1 base from V and 11 bases from J; bases unmatched to any gene: 2. The germline V gene encodes CDR1 LGHDT and CDR2 YNNKEL (reference sequence). The CDR3 spans 12 residues. CDR3 residues: CASSQAGQGEYF. The CDR3 DNA follows: TGTGCCAGCAGCCAAGCTGGACAGGGGGAGTACTTC.

This clonotype was detected a few times. The genes are TRBV7-6 and TRBJ2-7; 13 positions match TRBD2. Germline V CDR1 and CDR2: SGHVS, FNYEAQ. The CDR3 has 15 amino acids. J gave up 6 bases and V 6 bases, and 8 bases lay outside the gene matches. The CDR3 is CASSILAGGSVEQYF. CDR3 in DNA: TGTGCCAGCAGTATACTAGCGGGAGGGTCGGTCGAGCAGTACTTC.

This sequence joins TRBV20-1 and TRBJ1-2; TRBD1 aligns across 7 bases. The junction had 10 bases not matched to a gene; V was cut back by 4 bases and J by 2 bases. This CDR3 has 15 residues. CDR1 is DFQATT and CDR2 is SNEGSKA in the germline V gene (reference sequence). The DNA for the CDR3 is TGCAGTGCTAATACAAGACAGGGAAAGAACTATGGCTACACCTTC. Its translation is CSANTRQGKNYGYTF.

The chain joins TRBV9 to TRBJ2-1, with 10 bases that match TRBD1. CDR3 size: 15 residues. V lost 0 bases and J lost 8; bases outside the gene matches: 5. Per germline, CDR1 SGDLS and CDR2 YYNGEE. CDR3 loop: CASSVGQGASYEQFF. Here the CDR3 DNA reads TGTGCCAGCAGCGTAGGACAGGGGGCGAGCTATGAGCAGTTCTTC.

This clonotype occurred a few times. The chain has TRBV4-1 and TRBJ2-7, with TRBD2 matching 10 bases. The CDR3 is 15 residues long. The V segment lost 6 bases and the J segment 1 base; nucleotides outside the gene matches: 6. Germline values: CDR1 MGHRA, CDR2 YSYEKL. The CDR3 loop reads CASSRASGRSYEQYF. CDR3 sequence (DNA): TGCGCCAGCAGTCGAGCTAGCGGGAGATCCTACGAGCAGTACTTC.

The chain couples TRBV30 to TRBJ2-3; no definite D call. Trimming removed 5 bases at V and 3 bases at J, with 6 bases between. CDR1 and CDR2 from the germline V gene are GTSNPN and SVGIG (reference sequence). The CDR3 extends over 11 amino acids. The CDR3 loop is CAWGKTDTQYF. The CDR3 DNA reads as TGTGCCTGGGGGAAGACAGATACGCAGTATTTT.

The chain employs TRBV29-1 and TRBJ2-7; TRBD2 aligns across 10 bases. J was trimmed by 3 bases and V by 2 bases; bases with no gene match: 10. CDR1 SQVTM and CDR2 ANQGSEA come from the germline V gene. This CDR3 spans 16 amino acids. The CDR3 loop reads CSVERLAGEGIYEQYF. The CDR3 bases are TGCAGCGTTGAAAGGCTAGCGGGAGAGGGGATCTACGAGCAGTACTTC.

J is TRBJ1-6 and V is TRBV6-5; the match to TRBD1 covers 7 bases. Germline CDR1 reads MNHEY; CDR2 reads SVGAGI. This CDR3 has 15 amino acids. The J segment lost 9 bases and the V segment lost 0 bases, leaving 5 bases of the junction unmatched. CDR3 residues: CASSYSTRQGSPLHF. CDR3 DNA sequence: TGTGCCAGCAGTTACTCTACAAGACAGGGTTCACCCCTCCACTTT.

The rearrangement links TRBV6-2 or TRBV6-3 to TRBJ2-1, with 8 nucleotides matching TRBD1. Trimming took 2 bases from V and 3 from J; bases not matched to a gene: 6. The CDR3 has 16 amino acids. Germline lookup yields CDR1 MNHEY and CDR2 SVGEGT. The CDR3 DNA reads TGTGCCAGCAGTTACATCGCAGGGGGCTTCTACAATGAGCAGTTCTTC. Its protein product is CASSYIAGGFYNEQFF.

This clonotype has more than one count but fewer than ten. The chain is built from TRBV6-1 and TRBJ1-2; tentatively, D is TRBD1 (5 bases). Trimming pared 3 bases from V and 8 bases from J, leaving 13 bases between. Looked up from germline, CDR1 is MNHNS and CDR2 is SASEGT. The CDR3 consists of 13 residues. The CDR3 here is CASSEAQGEGYTF. CDR3 in DNA: TGTGCCAGCAGTGAGGCCCAGGGCGAGGGCTACACCTTC.

The V call is TRBV4-3, the J call TRBJ1-1; D remains ambiguous. From germline, CDR1 is LGHNA and CDR2 YSLEER. This CDR3 is 14 amino acids long. The V and J ends lost 4 bases and 1 base respectively, with 10 bases between them. CDR3 sequence: CASSPANRNTEAFF. The CDR3 nucleotides read TGCGCCAGCAGCCCGGCGAACAGGAACACTGAAGCTTTCTTT.

CDR3 nucleotide sequence: TGCAGTGCCTCAGAAAACCAAGAGACCCAGTACTTC. Residues: CSASENQETQYF. The V gene is TRBV20-1, the J gene TRBJ2-5; D not resolved. CDR1 and CDR2 (germline): DFQATT, SNEGSKA (reference sequence). This CDR3 region has 12 residues. V was shortened by 6 bases and J by 0 bases, with 8 bases between the two germline ends.

The rearrangement uses TRBV2 and TRBJ2-3, with D unresolved. The germline gives CDR1 SNHLY, CDR2 FYNNEI. Trimming took 9 bases from V and 2 from J, leaving 12 bases between them. The CDR3 loop spans 13 amino acids. The CDR3, as DNA: TGTGCCAGTCTACCGGGCCTCACAGATACGCAGTATTTT. Residues: CASLPGLTDTQYF.

This clonotype occurred a few times. This rearrangement joins TRBV7-9 to TRBJ2-7; tentative D call: TRBD1 (6 bases). CDR3 length: 16 residues. Trimming stripped 5 bases from V and 3 bases from J, with 20 bases between. Germline lookup yields CDR1 SEHNR and CDR2 FQNEAQ (reference sequence). The DNA for the CDR3 is TGTGCCAGCAGCCCGGGTCGGGATATCAGGGGCTACGAGCAGTACTTC. It specifies CASSPGRDIRGYEQYF.

This clonotype occurred a few times. The genes are TRBV25-1 and TRBJ2-6, with 12 bases identical to TRBD1. The ends lost 3 bases at V and 4 bases at J; junction bases unmatched: 10. Germline-derived CDR1 and CDR2 are MGHDK and SYGVNS. CDR3 length: 19 amino acids. The CDR3 loop reads CASSDSPGQGARGANVLTF. The DNA for the CDR3 is TGTGCCAGCAGTGATTCGCCGGGACAGGGGGCGCGAGGGGCCAACGTCCTGACTTTC.

This chain uses TRBV5-1 with TRBJ1-1; 7 nucleotides match TRBD1. V dropped 0 bases and J dropped 7; count of bases not matched to a gene: 6. The CDR3 runs 14 residues. Germline lookup yields CDR1 SGHRS and CDR2 YFSETQ. The CDR3 reads CASSLGQGVNEAFF. The CDR3, as DNA: TGCGCCAGCAGCTTGGGACAGGGCGTCAATGAAGCTTTCTTT.

This clonotype was detected only a few times. J is TRBJ2-7 and V is TRBV7-2; D is ambiguous. Germline CDR1 and CDR2: SGHTA and FQGNSA. CDR3 size: 15 residues. The germline V and J ends were trimmed by 2 bases and 3 bases, with 14 bases remaining between them. The CDR3 here is CASSLKSGVNYEQYF. CDR3 bases: TGTGCCAGCAGCTTAAAGTCCGGTGTCAACTACGAGCAGTACTTC.